This T cell receptor beta chain emerged from a study of blood T cell repertoires in COVID-19. Study overall: Sites across the United States, Italy and Spain contributed samples from acute and convalescent COVID-19.

Repertoires were generated with immunoSEQ multiplex PCR, while TCRdb's copy carries only in-frame clones and drops some. The sample shows about 97,000 clones, around 80% of them seen only once. The sequence was obtained from a man aged 65-85 years with acute or convalescent COVID-19. The sample consisted of peripheral blood.

The CDR3, as DNA: TGTGCCAGCAGTTACTCGATAACGAGCTCTGGAAACACCATATATTTT. Protein product: CASSYSITSSGNTIYF. The gene calls are TRBV6-5 and TRBJ1-3; D gene ambiguous. Trimming left V 0 bases short and J 0 bases short, with 9 bases between. This CDR3 contains 16 residues. Per germline, CDR1 MNHEY and CDR2 SVGAGI.